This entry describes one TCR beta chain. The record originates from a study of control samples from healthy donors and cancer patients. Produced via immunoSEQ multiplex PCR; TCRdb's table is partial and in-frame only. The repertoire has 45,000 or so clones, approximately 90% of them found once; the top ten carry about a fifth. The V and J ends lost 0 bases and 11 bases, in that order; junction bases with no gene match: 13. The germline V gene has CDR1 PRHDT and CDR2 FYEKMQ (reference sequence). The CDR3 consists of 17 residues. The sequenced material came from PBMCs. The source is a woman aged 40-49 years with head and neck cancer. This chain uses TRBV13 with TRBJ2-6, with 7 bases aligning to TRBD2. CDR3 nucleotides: TGTGCCAGCAGCTTAGGCCGGCGTGGGGGAGGGGCGGACGTCCTGACTTTC. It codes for CASSLGRRGGGADVLTF.